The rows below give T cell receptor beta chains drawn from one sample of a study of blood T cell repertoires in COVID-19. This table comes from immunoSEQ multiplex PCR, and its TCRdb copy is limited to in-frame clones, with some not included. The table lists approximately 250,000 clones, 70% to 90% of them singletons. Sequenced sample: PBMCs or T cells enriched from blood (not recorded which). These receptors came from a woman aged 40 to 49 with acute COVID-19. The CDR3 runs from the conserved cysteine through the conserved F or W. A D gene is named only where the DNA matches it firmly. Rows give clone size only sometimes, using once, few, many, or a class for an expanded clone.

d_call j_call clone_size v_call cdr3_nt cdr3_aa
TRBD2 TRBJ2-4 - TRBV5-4 TGTGCCAGCAGCATGAAGGGGACTAGCGACATTCAGTACTTC CASSMKGTSDIQYF
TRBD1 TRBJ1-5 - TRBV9 TGTGCCAGCAGTGGGACAGGGGATAGCAATCAGCCCCAGCATTTT CASSGTGDSNQPQHF
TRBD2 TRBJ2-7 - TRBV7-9 TGTGCCAGCAGCGGAACTAGCGGCAACTCCTACGAGCAGTACTTC CASSGTSGNSYEQYF
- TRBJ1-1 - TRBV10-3 TGTGCCATCACAGGGACGGCGGGGGACACTGAAGCTTTCTTT CAITGTAGDTEAFF
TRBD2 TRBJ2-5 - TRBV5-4 TGTGCCAGCAGCTTTAACGGGAGGGGCCAAGAGACCCAGTACTTC CASSFNGRGQETQYF
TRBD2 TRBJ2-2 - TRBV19 TGTGCCAGTAGTATAGCGGGGACTAGCGGGAGGACCGGGGAGCTGTTTTTT CASSIAGTSGRTGELFF
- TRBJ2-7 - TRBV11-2 TGTGCCAGCAGCCGCGGCGTTAACGAGCAGTACTTC CASSRGVNEQYF
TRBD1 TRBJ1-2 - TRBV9 TGTGCCAGCAGCGGTTCGACAGGGAACTATGGCTACACCTTC CASSGSTGNYGYTF
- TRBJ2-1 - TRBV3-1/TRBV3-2 TGTGCCAGCAGCCAACAGGGGCCCGAGCAGTTCTTC CASSQQGPEQFF
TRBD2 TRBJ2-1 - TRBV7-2 TGTGCCAGCAGCTTAACTAGCGCCGGAAACAATGAGCAGTTCTTC CASSLTSAGNNEQFF
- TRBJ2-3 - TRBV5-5 TGTGCCAGCAGCTTGGAAATGCGAGTTTCATCTAATACGCAGTATTTT CASSLEMRVSSNTQYF
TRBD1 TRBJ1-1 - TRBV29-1 TGCAGCGCCAACCGACAGGGCATGAACACTGAAGCTTTCTTT CSANRQGMNTEAFF
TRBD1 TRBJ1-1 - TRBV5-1 TGCGCCAGCAGCACGGACAGGGCCCAGCGTGACACTGAAGCTTTCTTT CASSTDRAQRDTEAFF
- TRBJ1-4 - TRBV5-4 TGTGCCAGCAGCTTGTTAGGTGGGGCAGTCGCCGAAAAAGGAAAACTGTTTTTT CASSLLGGAVAEKGKLFF
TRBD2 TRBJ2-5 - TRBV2 TGTGCCAGCTCCCCCCCCGTTCTAGCGGGGCAAGAGACCCAGTACTTC CASSPPVLAGQETQYF
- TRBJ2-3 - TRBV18 TGTGCCAGCTCACCAAGTATCAATCAGGATCCCACGCAGTATTTT CASSPSINQDPTQYF
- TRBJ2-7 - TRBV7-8 TGTGCCAGCAGCTTAGTATTTCCTGGGCCTTACGAGCAGTACTTC CASSLVFPGPYEQYF
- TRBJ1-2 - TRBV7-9 TGTGCCAGCAGCAGCCCGAGAGGGAGGGTCGGCTATGGCTACACCTTC CASSSPRGRVGYGYTF
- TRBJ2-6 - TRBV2 TGTGCCAGCAGTGACGGCAGGCTGTCTGGGGCCAACGTCCTGACTTTC CASSDGRLSGANVLTF
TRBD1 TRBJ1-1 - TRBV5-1 TGCGCCAGCAGCTTACACAGGGGATTGAACACTGAAGCTTTCTTT CASSLHRGLNTEAFF
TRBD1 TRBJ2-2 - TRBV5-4 TGTGCCAGCAGCCTTGAGCCATTCTACGACAGGGGCACCGGGGAGCTGTTTTTT CASSLEPFYDRGTGELFF
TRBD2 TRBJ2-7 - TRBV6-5 TGTGCCAGCAGAATCGGGAGGGCCGGGGTCTACGAGCAGTACTTC CASRIGRAGVYEQYF
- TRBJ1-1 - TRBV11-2 TGTGCCAGCAGCTTAGATGCACAGACTGAAGCTTTCTTT CASSLDAQTEAFF
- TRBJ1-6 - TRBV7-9 TGTGCCAGCAGGGGCGGGTCGCCGAGCTCCTATAATTCACCCCTCCACTTT CASRGGSPSSYNSPLHF
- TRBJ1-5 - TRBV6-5 TGTGCCAGCAGTCACAGGGATAGCAATCAGCCCCAGCATTTT CASSHRDSNQPQHF
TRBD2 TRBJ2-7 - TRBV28 TGTGCCAGCAGCCGACTAGCGACCTACGAGCAGTACTTC CASSRLATYEQYF
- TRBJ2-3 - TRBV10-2 TGCGCCAGCAGTGAGCCAGGGGTCGCAGATACGCAGTATTTT CASSEPGVADTQYF
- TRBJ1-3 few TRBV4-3 TGCGCCAGCAGCCAAGATTTCCATGACAGCTCTGGAAACACCATATATTTT CASSQDFHDSSGNTIYF
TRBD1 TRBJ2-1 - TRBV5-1 TGCGCCAGCAGCTCAATCACAGGGGTTTTGAATGAGCAGTTCTTC CASSSITGVLNEQFF
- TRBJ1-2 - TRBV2 TGTGCCAGCAGTAGCATGGAGGGTAACTATGGCTACACCTTC CASSSMEGNYGYTF
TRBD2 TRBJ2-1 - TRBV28 TGTGCCAGCAGTCCTCCCGGGACTAGCGGGAGGACAACTTACAATGAGCAGTTCTTC CASSPPGTSGRTTYNEQFF
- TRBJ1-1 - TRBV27 TGTGCCAGCAGTCCTGGGCGGGGTGAAGCTTTCTTT CASSPGRGEAFF
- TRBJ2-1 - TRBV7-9 TGTGCCAGCGGAACCGGGAATGAGCAGTTCTTC CASGTGNEQFF
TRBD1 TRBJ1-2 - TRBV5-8 TGTGCCAGCAGCTTGTTCTGGGACAGTGCTGGCTACACCTTC CASSLFWDSAGYTF
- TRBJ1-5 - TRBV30 TGTGCCTGGAGTCCTATCGGGGGCAATCAGCCCCAGCATTTT CAWSPIGGNQPQHF
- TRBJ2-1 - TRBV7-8 TGTGCCAGCAGCTTAACGGAGTCCTACAATGAGCAGTTCTTC CASSLTESYNEQFF
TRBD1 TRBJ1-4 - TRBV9 TGTGCCAGCAGCCTTGGAGGACAGGGGGCTTTCGGTGAAAAACTGTTTTTT CASSLGGQGAFGEKLFF
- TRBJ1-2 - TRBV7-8 TGTGCCAGCAGCCCACGACTCCCAACGGATGGCTACACCTTC CASSPRLPTDGYTF
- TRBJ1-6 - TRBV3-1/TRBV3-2 TGTGCCAGCAGCCATATAAGGCCGACAAGCTCCTATAATTCACCCCTCCACTTT CASSHIRPTSSYNSPLHF
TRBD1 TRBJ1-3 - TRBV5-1 TGCGCCAGCAGCCGGGACAGGGGGCTCGGAAACACCATATATTTT CASSRDRGLGNTIYF
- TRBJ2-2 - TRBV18 TGTGCCAGCTCCGAGGCAGGGCTTCTAAACACCGGGGAGCTGTTTTTT CASSEAGLLNTGELFF